This TCR beta chain stems from a study of regulatory T cells in long-lasting Graves disease. At the level of the study: Recently diagnosed Graves' patients had received antithyroid drugs for under 3 months.

Germline CDR1 reads ENHRY; CDR2 reads SYGVKD. CDR3 size: 14 residues. Between the trimmed V and J ends, which lost 3 bases and 3 bases, there was a span of 9 bases. The study's findings and limits: Persistent Graves' patients possessed reduced TCR diversity relative to recently diagnosed ones.

TCR beta libraries were built with iRepertoire HTBI primers and Arm-PCR of CDR3 regions. TCRdb re-analysed the multiplex PCR reads in MiXCR, keeping a single row per CDR3 protein. Of some 450,000 distinct CDR3 sequences in the sample, roughly 15% were seen once. In its sample, this clonotype was seen many times. Its antigen is still unknown. Time point of the sample: newly diagnosed GD, antithyroid drugs for less than 3 months. PBMC-derived RNA was used for the TCR library. These data were also filed under a second study, of T cells in Graves' hyperthyroidism and ophthalmopathy. Per that paper: HTBI primers were the set used in a first-round RT-PCR of the TCR CDR3.

This sequence joins TRBV10-3 and TRBJ1-5; D gene unclear. This clonotype was obtained from a woman between 25 and 40 years old with Graves disease. The sample was peripheral blood mononuclear cells (PBMCs), taken at new diagnosis, from a patient treated with antithyroid drugs. CDR3 nucleotide sequence: TGTGCCATCAGTGACGACAAGTACAATCAGCCCCAGCATTTT. Translation: CAISDDKYNQPQHF.